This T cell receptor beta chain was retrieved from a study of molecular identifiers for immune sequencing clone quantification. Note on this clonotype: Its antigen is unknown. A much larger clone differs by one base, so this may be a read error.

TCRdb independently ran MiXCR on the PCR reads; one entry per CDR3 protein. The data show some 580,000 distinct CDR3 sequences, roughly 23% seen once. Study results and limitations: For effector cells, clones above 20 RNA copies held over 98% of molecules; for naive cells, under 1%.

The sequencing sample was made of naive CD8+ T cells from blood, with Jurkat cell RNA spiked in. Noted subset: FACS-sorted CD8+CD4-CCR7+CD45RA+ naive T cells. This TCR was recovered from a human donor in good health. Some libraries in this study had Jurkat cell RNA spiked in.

Written as DNA, the CDR3 is TGTGCCAGCAGCTTGGTTGGACGGTCCTCCTACGAGCAGTACTTC. Translating it yields CASSLVGRSSYEQYF. This chain connects TRBV5-4 to TRBJ2-7; D is unclear. With 0 bases removed from V and 0 bases from J, the gap between germline ends came to 10 bases. The CDR3 has 15 residues. Germline V gene lookup returns CDR1 SGHNT and CDR2 YYREEE (reference sequence).